This T cell receptor (beta chain) was profiled in a study of Ad26.COV2.S vaccination and SARS-CoV-2 variants. On the study more broadly: A COV1001 Ad26.COV2.S trial-arm participant provided the sample. Intramuscular Ad26.COV2.S doses were given once or twice, 56 days apart. Broader study findings: Recipients of vaccine and of placebo showed similar breadth of their non-spike TCR repertoires. Total T cell responses, in the TCR breadth and depth analyses, may have been underestimated.

Treatment of the sample: some 19 received Ad26.COV2.S at low or high dose, single or two shots; about 5 received placebo; per-sample allocation not given. Specimen acquisition occurred on day 63 following the initial vaccine or placebo injection. Generated by immunoSEQ multiplex PCR, the TCRdb table keeps only in-frame clones and is missing some. This sample carries around 450,000 clones, nearly 90% of them seen once, and the ten largest clones take over 2%. In the case of this clone: Its matching antigen is unknown.

With 3 bases clipped from V and 0 bases from J, the junction kept 13 bases outside the gene matches. Germline values: CDR1 LGHNA, CDR2 YSLEER. This CDR3 comprises 20 residues. This chain links TRBV4-3 with TRBJ2-3; 12 nucleotides line up with TRBD1. This TCR was sampled from a person between 18 and 60 years old who received the Ad26.COV2.S COVID-19 vaccine or a placebo. The sample was peripheral blood, taken in a trial of Ad26.COV2.S vaccine versus placebo. CDR3 amino acids: CASSHPGQGAQPRSTDTQYF. The CDR3, as DNA: TGCGCCAGCAGCCACCCGGGACAGGGGGCCCAACCCAGAAGCACAGATACGCAGTATTTT.